Here is one T cell receptor (beta chain) with its context. Other DNA sequences in this sample translate to the same CDR3. The data are from a study of control samples from healthy donors and cancer patients. Trimming removed 2 bases at V and 7 bases at J, with 16 bases between. Germline V lookup: CDR1 SGHTS, CDR2 YDEGEE. This CDR3 is built from 14 residues. Data came from immunoSEQ multiplex PCR; TCRdb stores just in-frame clones and leaves some out. The table lists 250,000 to 300,000 clones, roughly 87% of them singletons, with about 14% in the top ten. V and J are TRBV5-8 and TRBJ2-7, with no clear D. The sequencing input was PBMCs. The receptor was derived from a woman aged 60-70 years with lung cancer. The CDR3 DNA reads TGTGCCAGCAGCTTCCGGAGTTCTTCGCGAGAGCAGTACTTC. Its protein is CASSFRSSSREQYF.